The rows below give T cell receptor beta chains drawn from one sample of a study of blood T cell repertoires in COVID-19. The assay was immunoSEQ multiplex PCR, and TCRdb's table has in-frame clones only and misses some. The sample has about 330,000 clones, 75% to 90% seen once. Sequences were obtained from PBMCs or T cells enriched from blood (not recorded which). The source of these receptors is a man aged 30 to 45 who had recovered from COVID-19. Both conserved end residues are part of each CDR3. Each record gives: clone size, J gene, D gene, V gene, CDR3 protein, CDR3 DNA. The D gene is left open where the match is weak. The size entry is marked missing in some rows and otherwise reads once, few, many or a size class.

abundance: .
j_gene: TRBJ1-5
d_gene: .
v_gene: TRBV28
CDR3aa: CASSLLRHSNQPQHF
CDR3nt: TGTGCCAGCAGTTTATTGCGACATAGCAATCAGCCCCAGCATTTT

abundance: few
j_gene: TRBJ2-7
d_gene: .
v_gene: TRBV7-8
CDR3aa: CASSLRGQGEQYF
CDR3nt: TGTGCCAGCAGCTTAAGGGGACAAGGCGAGCAGTACTTC

abundance: .
j_gene: TRBJ1-1
d_gene: .
v_gene: TRBV10-1
CDR3aa: CASRPDYMNTEAFF
CDR3nt: TGCGCCAGCCGTCCGGACTATATGAACACTGAAGCTTTCTTT

abundance: .
j_gene: TRBJ2-3
d_gene: TRBD1
v_gene: TRBV5-1
CDR3aa: CASRYMTGGSTDTQYF
CDR3nt: TGCGCCAGCAGATACATGACAGGGGGGAGCACAGATACGCAGTATTTT

abundance: few
j_gene: TRBJ2-7
d_gene: TRBD1
v_gene: TRBV30
CDR3aa: CAWTGTASYEQYF
CDR3nt: TGTGCCTGGACAGGGACAGCCTCCTACGAGCAGTACTTC

abundance: .
j_gene: TRBJ1-6
d_gene: TRBD1
v_gene: TRBV6-5
CDR3aa: CATKRQGKFSPLHF
CDR3nt: TGTGCCACCAAAAGACAGGGCAAGTTCTCACCCCTCCACTTT

abundance: .
j_gene: TRBJ2-2
d_gene: TRBD1
v_gene: TRBV4-1
CDR3aa: CASSRTGGTGELFF
CDR3nt: TGCGCCAGCAGCCGGACAGGGGGCACCGGGGAGCTGTTTTTT

abundance: once
j_gene: TRBJ2-7
d_gene: TRBD2
v_gene: TRBV7-2
CDR3aa: CASSFPSGYEQYF
CDR3nt: TGTGCCAGCAGCTTCCCTAGCGGCTACGAGCAGTACTTC

abundance: .
j_gene: TRBJ2-3
d_gene: .
v_gene: TRBV12-3/TRBV12-4
CDR3aa: CASSLGAVDTQYF
CDR3nt: TGTGCCAGCAGTTTGGGGGCGGTTGATACGCAGTATTTT

abundance: .
j_gene: TRBJ2-3
d_gene: TRBD2
v_gene: TRBV18
CDR3aa: CASSPRGLAGGTDTQYF
CDR3nt: TGTGCCAGCTCACCACGGGGACTAGCGGGGGGCACAGATACGCAGTATTTT

abundance: .
j_gene: TRBJ1-6
d_gene: TRBD1
v_gene: TRBV27
CDR3aa: CASSHRGSYNSPLHF
CDR3nt: TGTGCCAGCAGTCACAGGGGCTCCTATAATTCACCCCTCCACTTT

abundance: .
j_gene: TRBJ1-6
d_gene: .
v_gene: TRBV27
CDR3aa: CASSLSVGGASPLHF
CDR3nt: TGTGCCAGCAGTTTATCCGTTGGCGGGGCCTCACCCCTCCACTTT

abundance: .
j_gene: TRBJ1-5
d_gene: .
v_gene: TRBV10-3
CDR3aa: CAISEGVGNQPQHF
CDR3nt: TGTGCCATCAGTGAAGGGGTCGGCAATCAGCCCCAGCATTTT

abundance: .
j_gene: TRBJ1-3
d_gene: .
v_gene: TRBV2
CDR3aa: CASRGPPFGNTIYF
CDR3nt: TGTGCCAGCAGGGGGCCCCCCTTTGGAAACACCATATATTTT

abundance: .
j_gene: TRBJ2-5
d_gene: .
v_gene: TRBV11-2
CDR3aa: CASSPSQVWETQYF
CDR3nt: TGTGCCAGCAGCCCCTCACAGGTCTGGGAGACCCAGTACTTC

abundance: .
j_gene: TRBJ2-2
d_gene: TRBD1
v_gene: TRBV5-4
CDR3aa: CASSVWTGATGELFF
CDR3nt: TGTGCCAGCAGCGTATGGACAGGGGCCACCGGGGAGCTGTTTTTT

abundance: .
j_gene: TRBJ1-6
d_gene: .
v_gene: TRBV6-1
CDR3aa: CASSEVPNRGSSPLHF
CDR3nt: TGTGCCAGCAGTGAAGTCCCAAACCGGGGTAGTTCACCCCTCCACTTT

abundance: .
j_gene: TRBJ2-7
d_gene: TRBD1
v_gene: TRBV6-2/TRBV6-3
CDR3aa: CASSFRESGTGVYEQYF
CDR3nt: TGTGCCAGCAGTTTCAGGGAATCAGGGACAGGGGTCTACGAGCAGTACTTC

abundance: .
j_gene: TRBJ1-5
d_gene: .
v_gene: TRBV28
CDR3aa: CASSSGTTSNQPQHF
CDR3nt: TGTGCCAGCAGCTCCGGGACAACAAGCAATCAGCCCCAGCATTTT

abundance: .
j_gene: TRBJ1-4
d_gene: TRBD1
v_gene: TRBV28
CDR3aa: CASGPQGAGNEKLFF
CDR3nt: TGTGCCAGCGGACCACAGGGGGCGGGTAATGAAAAACTGTTTTTT

abundance: .
j_gene: TRBJ1-2
d_gene: .
v_gene: TRBV9
CDR3aa: CASSPGGNYGYTF
CDR3nt: TGTGCCAGCAGCCCGGGAGGTAACTATGGCTACACCTTC

abundance: .
j_gene: TRBJ2-3
d_gene: .
v_gene: TRBV5-1
CDR3aa: CASSPDTGTDTQYF
CDR3nt: TGCGCCAGCAGCCCCGACACAGGAACAGATACGCAGTATTTT

abundance: .
j_gene: TRBJ2-3
d_gene: TRBD1
v_gene: TRBV5-1
CDR3aa: CASSPQQTGPDTQYF
CDR3nt: TGCGCCAGCAGCCCCCAACAGACAGGGCCAGATACGCAGTATTTT

abundance: .
j_gene: TRBJ2-1
d_gene: TRBD1
v_gene: TRBV4-1
CDR3aa: CASSHPTDRVGNEQFF
CDR3nt: TGCGCCAGCAGCCATCCCACGGACAGGGTAGGCAATGAGCAGTTCTTC

abundance: .
j_gene: TRBJ2-1
d_gene: .
v_gene: TRBV9
CDR3aa: CASSPRGREFGEQFF
CDR3nt: TGTGCCAGCAGCCCTCGAGGCAGGGAATTCGGTGAGCAGTTCTTC

abundance: .
j_gene: TRBJ1-4
d_gene: .
v_gene: TRBV18
CDR3aa: CASSSGGGDEKLFF
CDR3nt: TGTGCCAGCTCATCCGGCGGGGGCGATGAAAAACTGTTTTTT

abundance: .
j_gene: TRBJ2-7
d_gene: TRBD2
v_gene: TRBV4-2
CDR3aa: CASSQHPPGLAGVPYEQYF
CDR3nt: TGTGCCAGCAGCCAACACCCCCCCGGACTAGCGGGGGTGCCCTACGAGCAGTACTTC

abundance: .
j_gene: TRBJ2-7
d_gene: .
v_gene: TRBV11-2
CDR3aa: CASSLPRDGGSGEQYF
CDR3nt: TGTGCCAGCAGCTTACCCAGGGATGGGGGTAGCGGTGAGCAGTACTTC

abundance: .
j_gene: TRBJ2-7
d_gene: TRBD2
v_gene: TRBV27
CDR3aa: CASSSLALKAGAYEQYF
CDR3nt: TGTGCCAGCAGTTCCCTAGCCCTGAAAGCGGGGGCCTACGAGCAGTACTTC

abundance: .
j_gene: TRBJ2-7
d_gene: TRBD1
v_gene: TRBV29-1
CDR3aa: CSVETGTVPYEQYF
CDR3nt: TGCAGCGTTGAGACTGGGACAGTCCCCTACGAGCAGTACTTC

abundance: .
j_gene: TRBJ2-7
d_gene: .
v_gene: TRBV29-1
CDR3aa: CSALTDPPSYEQYF
CDR3nt: TGCAGCGCATTGACAGACCCTCCCTCCTACGAGCAGTACTTC

abundance: .
j_gene: TRBJ2-3
d_gene: .
v_gene: TRBV7-3
CDR3aa: CASSLTAGVTDTQYF
CDR3nt: TGTGCCAGCAGCTTAACTGCAGGGGTCACAGATACGCAGTATTTT

abundance: .
j_gene: TRBJ2-2
d_gene: TRBD2
v_gene: TRBV6-5
CDR3aa: CASKTGRVVTGELFF
CDR3nt: TGTGCCAGCAAGACCGGGAGGGTGGTCACCGGGGAGCTGTTTTTT

abundance: .
j_gene: TRBJ2-7
d_gene: TRBD1
v_gene: TRBV5-4
CDR3aa: CASSSPGQSSHEQYF
CDR3nt: TGTGCCAGCAGCTCTCCGGGACAGAGCTCCCACGAGCAGTACTTC

abundance: .
j_gene: TRBJ1-5
d_gene: .
v_gene: TRBV6-5
CDR3aa: CASTGVVGNQPQHF
CDR3nt: TGTGCCAGCACGGGGGTCGTAGGCAATCAGCCCCAGCATTTT

abundance: .
j_gene: TRBJ2-7
d_gene: TRBD1
v_gene: TRBV19
CDR3aa: CASSLGQTWYEQYF
CDR3nt: TGTGCCAGTAGTTTGGGACAGACTTGGTACGAGCAGTACTTC

abundance: .
j_gene: TRBJ2-1
d_gene: TRBD1
v_gene: TRBV24-1
CDR3aa: CATSGDRVAPSEQFF
CDR3nt: TGTGCCACCAGTGGGGACAGGGTTGCCCCAAGTGAGCAGTTCTTC

abundance: .
j_gene: TRBJ2-5
d_gene: TRBD2
v_gene: TRBV10-3
CDR3aa: CAIGGVGETQYF
CDR3nt: TGTGCCATCGGGGGGGTCGGAGAGACCCAGTACTTC

abundance: .
j_gene: TRBJ2-7
d_gene: .
v_gene: TRBV28
CDR3aa: CASRTTRGGAYEQYF
CDR3nt: TGTGCCAGCAGGACGACGAGGGGGGGGGCCTACGAGCAGTACTTC

abundance: .
j_gene: TRBJ2-5
d_gene: .
v_gene: TRBV28
CDR3aa: CASSLEGPQETQYF
CDR3nt: TGTGCCAGCAGTTTGGAGGGTCCCCAAGAGACCCAGTACTTC

abundance: .
j_gene: TRBJ2-1
d_gene: TRBD2
v_gene: TRBV11-2
CDR3aa: CASSTSGGTSYNEQFF
CDR3nt: TGTGCCAGCAGCACAAGCGGGGGAACGTCCTACAATGAGCAGTTCTTC

abundance: once
j_gene: TRBJ2-7
d_gene: TRBD1
v_gene: TRBV18
CDR3aa: CASSPRDRGHEQYF
CDR3nt: TGTGCCAGCTCACCCCGGGACAGGGGCCACGAGCAGTACTTC

abundance: .
j_gene: TRBJ2-4
d_gene: TRBD1
v_gene: TRBV11-2
CDR3aa: CASSSRTGVAKNIQYF
CDR3nt: TGTGCCAGCAGCAGCCGGACAGGGGTCGCCAAAAACATTCAGTACTTC

abundance: .
j_gene: TRBJ2-7
d_gene: .
v_gene: TRBV5-1
CDR3aa: CASSFPTPPYEQYF
CDR3nt: TGCGCCAGCAGCTTCCCCACACCTCCCTACGAGCAGTACTTC

abundance: .
j_gene: TRBJ2-3
d_gene: .
v_gene: TRBV5-1
CDR3aa: CASSLTGGFTDTQYF
CDR3nt: TGCGCCAGCAGCTTGACCGGGGGTTTCACAGATACGCAGTATTTT

abundance: once
j_gene: TRBJ2-5
d_gene: TRBD2
v_gene: TRBV5-4
CDR3aa: CACSLGLAGSPFQETQYF
CDR3nt: TGTGCCTGCAGCTTGGGACTAGCGGGGTCTCCGTTCCAGGAGACCCAGTACTTC

abundance: .
j_gene: TRBJ2-7
d_gene: .
v_gene: TRBV6-5
CDR3aa: CASRADSSSSYEQYF
CDR3nt: TGTGCCAGCAGGGCCGACAGTTCTAGCTCCTACGAGCAGTACTTC

abundance: .
j_gene: TRBJ1-2
d_gene: TRBD1
v_gene: TRBV9
CDR3aa: CASSVTDRGNYGYTF
CDR3nt: TGTGCCAGCAGCGTAACTGACAGGGGTAACTATGGCTACACCTTC

abundance: .
j_gene: TRBJ1-5
d_gene: .
v_gene: TRBV28
CDR3aa: CASSGEGDGPQHF
CDR3nt: TGTGCCAGCAGTGGCGAGGGCGATGGGCCCCAGCATTTT

abundance: .
j_gene: TRBJ1-6
d_gene: .
v_gene: TRBV11-2
CDR3aa: CASRALSGFGSPLHF
CDR3nt: TGTGCCAGCAGAGCGCTCTCCGGGTTTGGTTCACCCCTCCACTTT

abundance: .
j_gene: TRBJ1-2
d_gene: .
v_gene: TRBV10-2
CDR3aa: CASSETAFYYTF
CDR3nt: TGCGCCAGCAGTGAGACAGCATTTTACTACACCTTC

abundance: .
j_gene: TRBJ2-7
d_gene: .
v_gene: TRBV28
CDR3aa: CASMKLTAPYEQYF
CDR3nt: TGTGCCAGCATGAAGCTCACCGCCCCCTACGAGCAGTACTTC

abundance: .
j_gene: TRBJ2-1
d_gene: .
v_gene: TRBV9
CDR3aa: CASTPGVGPYNEQFF
CDR3nt: TGTGCCAGCACTCCGGGCGTGGGGCCCTACAATGAGCAGTTCTTC

abundance: .
j_gene: TRBJ2-3
d_gene: TRBD2
v_gene: TRBV5-6
CDR3aa: CASSAGDYFRTDTQYF
CDR3nt: TGTGCCAGCAGCGCCGGGGACTATTTTCGCACAGATACGCAGTATTTT

abundance: .
j_gene: TRBJ1-6
d_gene: .
v_gene: TRBV11-2
CDR3aa: CASSIQGIKSSPLHF
CDR3nt: TGTGCCAGCAGCATCCAGGGCATAAAAAGTTCACCCCTCCACTTT

abundance: .
j_gene: TRBJ2-5
d_gene: TRBD1
v_gene: TRBV24-1
CDR3aa: CATRGGQGQETQYF
CDR3nt: TGTGCCACCAGGGGGGGACAGGGGCAAGAGACCCAGTACTTC

abundance: .
j_gene: TRBJ1-5
d_gene: .
v_gene: TRBV19
CDR3aa: CASSIGTSGRQPQHF
CDR3nt: TGTGCCAGTAGCATCGGGACATCGGGCCGTCAGCCCCAGCATTTT

abundance: .
j_gene: TRBJ1-1
d_gene: .
v_gene: TRBV11-2
CDR3aa: CASSPGQENTEAFF
CDR3nt: TGTGCCAGCAGCCCGGGACAAGAGAACACTGAAGCTTTCTTT

abundance: .
j_gene: TRBJ2-7
d_gene: TRBD1
v_gene: TRBV11-1
CDR3aa: CASSFTGTGGYEQYF
CDR3nt: TGTGCCAGCAGCTTCACCGGGACAGGGGGATACGAGCAGTACTTC